This TCR beta chain was sequenced for a study of neoadjuvant anti-PD-1 for oral cavity cancer (dated by TCRdb to the early 2020s). Concerning the study at large: Before curative-intent surgical resection, most patients were given three to four biweekly doses of nivolumab at 3 mg/kg. The parent correlative cohort included about a dozen patients, with an approximately 35% response rate. Patients with complete response, partial response or stable disease by RECIST 1.1 were defined as responders, whereas patients with progression were defined as non-responders. A fourth nivolumab dose was given around day 43 to patients without progression, and definitive surgical resection was performed in those patients on days 50-56. Here is what the overall study found, with its caveats: Higher pretreatment blood TCRbeta clonality and lower post-treatment tumor TCRbeta clonality were correlated with higher pretreatment blood Treg/Th17 ratios. The TCR analyses had only a few patients in each response group, and the authors called for validation in larger cohorts. Greater tumor shrinkage was correlated with larger post-treatment sizes of preexisting intratumoral clones, suggesting that expansion of preexisting clones contributed to response.

According to the germline V gene, CDR1 reads MRHNA and CDR2 reads SNTAGT. Including the terminal cysteine and phenylalanine, the CDR3 comprises 14 residues. The read is trimmed to its CDR3 DNA, 42 bases read in frame from base 1. V loses 6 bases, J loses 2 bases, and the germline ends lie 11 bases apart. What the time point label conveys for this sample: after neoadjuvant nivolumab, at surgical resection. Patients were newly diagnosed with stage II-IVA oral cavity squamous cell carcinoma and had received no prior systemic or radiation treatment. The cohort was composed of patients with HPV-negative, locally advanced oral cavity squamous cell carcinoma. Samples were obtained from a longitudinal correlative study of a single-arm phase II trial of neoadjuvant nivolumab in oral cavity squamous cell carcinoma. Genomic DNA-based TCRbeta sequencing was performed on subject-matched pre- and post-treatment PBMCs and tumors from three responders and three non-responders. The Maxwell RSC DNA from Tissue kit was used to isolate genomic DNA from tumor tissue.

For survey sequencing, tumor libraries mostly used approximately 4.7 ug of input genomic DNA, with two replicates for each sample. Following the manufacturer's instructions, the team built TCRbeta libraries using the immunoSEQ hsTCRbeta kit. Sequencing of the completed libraries took place using an Illumina NovaSeq 6000 S4 flow cell after they had been pooled to around 3.3 nM. In the source study's methods: The immunoSEQ Analyzer was used for raw data preprocessing and quality control. The analysis was limited to productive rearrangements, and each clonotype was defined by a unique CDR3 amino acid sequence. Using the R package tcR, the researchers computed the Gini-Simpson index as their estimate of repertoire clonality. Student's t test was used to compare Gini indices, and Pearson correlation was used to assess associations with tumor size change. The table was pulled from immuneACCESS by TCRdb, which kept in-frame rearrangements only. Such tables lose some clones; where checked, under half of the loss comes from unresolved V genes, and the rest has no known cause. Clonal size and the V and J genes are those of that table, whereas D and trimming came from the DNA. This sample lists 35,000 to 40,000 clones; more than 35% were detected once. More than 15% of the sample goes to the ten largest clones.

This clone was recorded a few times. What this receptor recognizes is not known. There are no base qualities to consult, and no much larger clone falls within one base. The sequencing used tumor tissue, collected after nivolumab (anti-PD-1) treatment. The chain links TRBV6-4 with TRBJ1-5; the D gene lacks a confident call. The clonotype comes from a person between 35 and 79 years old with oral cavity squamous cell carcinoma. The CDR3 corresponds to CASSLQHGNQPQHF. The sequenced DNA: TGTGCCAGCAGCCTACAACACGGCAATCAGCCCCAGCATTTT.